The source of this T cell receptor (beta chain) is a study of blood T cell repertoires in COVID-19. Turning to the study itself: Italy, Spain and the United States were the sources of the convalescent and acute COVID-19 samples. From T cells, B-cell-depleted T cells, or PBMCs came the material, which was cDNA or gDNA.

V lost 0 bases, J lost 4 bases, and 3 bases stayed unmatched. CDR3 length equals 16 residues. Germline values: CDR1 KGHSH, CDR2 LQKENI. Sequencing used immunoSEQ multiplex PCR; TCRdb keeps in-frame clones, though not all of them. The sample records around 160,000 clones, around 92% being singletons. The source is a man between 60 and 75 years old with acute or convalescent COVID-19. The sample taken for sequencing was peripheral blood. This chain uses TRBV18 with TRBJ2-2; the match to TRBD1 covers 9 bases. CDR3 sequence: CASSPPGTGPTGELFF. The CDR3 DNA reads TGTGCCAGCTCACCACCTGGGACAGGGCCCACCGGGGAGCTGTTTTTT.